This T cell receptor (beta chain) came from a study of blood T cell repertoires in COVID-19. Study details: Samples taken during acute and convalescent COVID-19 were collected in the United States, Italy and Spain. The cDNA or gDNA used as material had been derived from T cells, B-cell-depleted T cells, or PBMCs.

The trim removed 4 bases at V and 2 bases at J, leaving 7 bases unmatched. The V gene's germline CDR1 is SGDLS and CDR2 YYNGEE. The CDR3 length is 15 residues. How the authors handled the data: Reference gene primers were amplified, and this amplification served to estimate nucleated cell counts. Produced via immunoSEQ multiplex PCR; TCRdb's table is partial and in-frame only. The DNA gave D and trimming, while V, J and clone size come from that table. The repertoire consists of over 200,000 clones, with roughly 84% occurring once and the leading ten covering less than 20%. J is TRBJ2-3 and V is TRBV9, with 7 bases fitting TRBD2. Source material: peripheral blood. The TCR comes from a woman of 80 years or more with active or convalescent COVID-19. The CDR3 protein is CASSLRLAATDTQYF. As DNA, the CDR3 is TGTGCCAGCAGCTTACGACTAGCAGCCACAGATACGCAGTATTTT.